This T cell receptor beta chain comes out of a study of cytomegalovirus exposure and HLA in healthy donors. This CDR3 region has 14 residues. Looked up from germline, CDR1 is MGHRA and CDR2 is YSYEKL. Trimming removed 4 bases from V and 7 bases from J; junction bases left unmatched: 5. The PCR made use of 60 Vbeta and 13 Jbeta primers. Data came from immunoSEQ multiplex PCR; TCRdb stores just in-frame clones and leaves some out. The sample shows approximately 150,000 clones, around 84% of them seen only once. Study-wide results and caveats: The listing of 150 or so TCR beta chains classed them as cytomegalovirus-associated.

Comments on this clone: Its target is unknown.

The sequenced material came from PBMCs. The TCR sequence derives from a boy younger than 10 in good health and CMV-seronegative. The rearrangement joins TRBV4-1 to TRBJ2-1; TRBD2 agrees at 9 bases. The CDR3 region has the DNA TGCGCCAGCAGCCTCGGGACTAGCATGAATGAGCAGTTCTTC. It is translated as CASSLGTSMNEQFF.